This T cell receptor beta chain was obtained from a study of glioma-infiltrating T cells after dendritic cell vaccination (dated by TCRdb to the mid-2010s). About the full investigation: Of the approximately 15 glioblastoma patients in the cohort, all drawn from Phase I and II dendritic cell vaccination trials, 9 were newly diagnosed and 6 had recurrent disease. Patients received three intradermal dendritic cell vaccine injections at biweekly intervals in the arm below the axilla. Between the early 2000s and the early 2010s, the patients were given dendritic cell vaccination pulsed with autologous tumor lysate. TCR sequencing metrics, including TIL content and tumor-blood repertoire overlap, were correlated with survival after dendritic cell vaccination. In glioblastoma patients vaccinated with dendritic cells, deep sequencing of TCR beta CDR3 regions served to measure the amount of tumor-infiltrating lymphocytes and to compare repertoires between tumor and blood. The vaccine consisted of monocyte-derived dendritic cells cultured seven to eight days with IL-4 and GM-CSF, then pulsed overnight with autologous tumor lysate.

This sample's time point label indicates: after dendritic cell vaccination, including at tumor progression/relapse. Patients were selected on the basis of adequate residual fresh-frozen tumor tissue and more than two years of available survival data. None of the glioblastoma patients carried an isocitrate dehydrogenase mutation, although molecular status otherwise varied. PBMC collection took place before vaccination, two weeks after the third vaccination, and at tumor progression if progression occurred. The Qiagen DNeasy Blood extraction Kit was used for extraction of genomic DNA. The germline V gene encodes CDR1 GTSNPN and CDR2 SVGIG (reference sequence). The CDR3 spans 11 residues, from the cysteine through the phenylalanine. Only the CDR3 region is kept as DNA, spanning 33 bases read in frame from base 1. A distance of 10 bases separates the germline ends of V and J, which lose 3 bases and 8 bases respectively.

Overall results and qualifications from the work: No direct relationship between TCR clonality and survival was found, suggesting a diverse polyclonal response may matter. Longer time to progression and overall survival after dendritic cell vaccination were predicted by higher estimated pretreatment TIL content. The cohort was small and heterogeneous, and full blood and tumor sets were available for few patients, with initial-recurrent tumor pairs available for even fewer patients. The response model built on TCR overlap across three groups was characterized as speculative, with prospective validation still needed.

TCRB CDR3 regions were amplified from 1.5 to 2 ug genomic DNA, or all available DNA if less, using the immunoSEQ assay. For multiplex PCR, 60 forward primers for TCR V beta segments and 13 reverse primers for J beta segments were used. To estimate reads per starting template, synthetic control templates were spiked into each sample at limiting dilution. Sequencing produced 87 bp reads on the Illumina HiSeq System. The authors' analysis ran thus. PCR and sequencing errors were removed by merging closely related sequences with a nearest neighbor algorithm. TCR overlap was defined as the percentage of unique tumor TCR beta sequences that were also present in the same patient's peripheral blood. TCRdb holds this immuneACCESS table with in-frame rearrangements only. Some clones are missing; in checked studies, unresolved V genes explain under half, and the rest has no known cause. The DNA was the basis for D and trimming; V, J and clone size are from that table. A total of roughly 60,000 clones appear in this sample, just under 85% of them only once. Of the sample, less than 20% is held by the ten largest clones.

As for this clone: Its antigen is unknown. No base qualities exist here, and no much larger clone lies one base off it.

The sequencing used blood, collected after dendritic cell vaccination. The V and J segments used are TRBV30 and TRBJ1-2; no D gene call is confident. The sequence was collected from a human donor with glioblastoma. The CDR3 reads CAWRADVGYTF. The DNA sequence is TGTGCCTGGAGGGCGGATGTGGGCTACACCTTC.